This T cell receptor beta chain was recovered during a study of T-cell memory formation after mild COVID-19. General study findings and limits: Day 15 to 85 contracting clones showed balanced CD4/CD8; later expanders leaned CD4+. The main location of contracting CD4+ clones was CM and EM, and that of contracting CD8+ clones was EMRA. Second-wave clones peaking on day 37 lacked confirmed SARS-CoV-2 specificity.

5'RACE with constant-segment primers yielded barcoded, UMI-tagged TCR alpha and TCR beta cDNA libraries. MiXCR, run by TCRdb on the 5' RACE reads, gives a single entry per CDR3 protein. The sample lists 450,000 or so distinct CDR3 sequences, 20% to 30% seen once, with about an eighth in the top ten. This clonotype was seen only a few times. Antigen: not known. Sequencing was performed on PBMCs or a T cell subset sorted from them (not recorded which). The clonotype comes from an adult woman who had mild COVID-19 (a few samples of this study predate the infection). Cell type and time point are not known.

CDR3 residues: CASSLGPSTGELFF. DNA for the CDR3: TGTGCCAGCAGCTTAGGACCCAGCACCGGGGAGCTGTTTTTT. The chain has TRBV7-6 and TRBJ2-2; D remains unclear. Germline V gives CDR1 SGHVS, CDR2 FNYEAQ. Deletions cut 1 base from V and 4 bases from J, with 7 bases between. The CDR3 spans 14 residues.